This TCR beta chain was identified during a study of shared clonotypes between healthy human individuals. Researchers partitioned CD4+ cells into CD45RA+ naive and CD45RA-negative memory subsets. At a deep level, the assay was run. Data came from immunoSEQ multiplex PCR; TCRdb stores just in-frame clones and leaves some out. The sample carries fewer than 1.6 million clones, just under 99% recorded once. V was trimmed by 7 bases and J by 0 bases, leaving 16 bases between them. CDR1 and CDR2 (germline): MDHEN, SYDVKM. This CDR3 comprises 16 residues. The chain couples TRBV28 to TRBJ2-1; a possible D gene is TRBD1 (5 bases). Sequences were obtained from naive CD4+ T cells sorted from blood. The subset denotes: CD45RA+ positively selected. This receptor was identified in a man in his thirties or forties in good health. CDR3 residues: CASTNGPRASYNEQFF. CDR3 nucleotides: TGTGCCAGCACCAATGGCCCCAGGGCCTCCTACAATGAGCAGTTCTTC.